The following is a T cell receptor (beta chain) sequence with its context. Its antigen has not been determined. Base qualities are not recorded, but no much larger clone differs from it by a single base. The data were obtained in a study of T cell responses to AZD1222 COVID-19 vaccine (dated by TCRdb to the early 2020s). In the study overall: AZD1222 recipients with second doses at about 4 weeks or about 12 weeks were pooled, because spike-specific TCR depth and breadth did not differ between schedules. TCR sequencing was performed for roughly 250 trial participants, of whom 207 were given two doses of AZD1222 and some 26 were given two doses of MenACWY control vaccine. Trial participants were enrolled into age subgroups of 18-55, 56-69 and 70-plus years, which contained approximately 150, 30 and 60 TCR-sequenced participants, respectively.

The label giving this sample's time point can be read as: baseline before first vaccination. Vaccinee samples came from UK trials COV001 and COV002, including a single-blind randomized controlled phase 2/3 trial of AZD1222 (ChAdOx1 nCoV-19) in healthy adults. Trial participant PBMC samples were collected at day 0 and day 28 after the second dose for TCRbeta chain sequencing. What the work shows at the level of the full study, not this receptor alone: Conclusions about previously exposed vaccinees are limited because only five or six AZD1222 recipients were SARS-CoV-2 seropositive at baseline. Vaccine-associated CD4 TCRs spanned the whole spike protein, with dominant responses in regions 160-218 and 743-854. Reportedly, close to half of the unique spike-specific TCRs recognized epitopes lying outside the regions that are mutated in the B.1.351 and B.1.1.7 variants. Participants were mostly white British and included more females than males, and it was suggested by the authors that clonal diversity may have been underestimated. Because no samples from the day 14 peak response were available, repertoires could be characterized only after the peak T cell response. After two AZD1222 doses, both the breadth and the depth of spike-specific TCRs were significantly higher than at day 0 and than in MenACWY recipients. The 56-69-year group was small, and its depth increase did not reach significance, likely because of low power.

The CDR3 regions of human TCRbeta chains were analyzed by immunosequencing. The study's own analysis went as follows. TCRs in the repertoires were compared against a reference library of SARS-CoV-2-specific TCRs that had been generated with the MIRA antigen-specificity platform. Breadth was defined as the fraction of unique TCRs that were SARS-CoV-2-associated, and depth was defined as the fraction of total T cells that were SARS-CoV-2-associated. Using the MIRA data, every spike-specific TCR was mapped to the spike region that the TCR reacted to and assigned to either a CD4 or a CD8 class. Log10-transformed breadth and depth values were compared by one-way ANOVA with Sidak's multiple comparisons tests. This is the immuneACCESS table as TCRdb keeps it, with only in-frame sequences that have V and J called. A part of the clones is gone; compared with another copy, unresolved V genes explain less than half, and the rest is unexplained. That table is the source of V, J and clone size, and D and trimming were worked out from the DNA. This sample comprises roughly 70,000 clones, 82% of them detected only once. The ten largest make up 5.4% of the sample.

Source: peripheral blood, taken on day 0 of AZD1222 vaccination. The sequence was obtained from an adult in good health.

Here is the DNA: TGCAGCGTGGAGAGACAGGGGGCGAAAGTCAATGAGCAGTTCTTC. Its product reads: CSVERQGAKVNEQFF. The chain was built from TRBV29-1 and TRBJ2-1, with TRBD1 matching 10 junction bases. Compared with germline, V lacks 6 bases and J lacks 6 bases; bases without a gene match: 11. From its cysteine to its phenylalanine, the CDR3 spans 15 amino acids. The kept DNA is CDR3 alone, 45 bases in frame from the first base. Per the germline V gene, SQVTM is the CDR1 and ANQGSEA is the CDR2.